This T cell receptor (beta chain) was recorded in a study of blood T cell repertoires in COVID-19. Study as a whole: Some COVID-19 samples were acute and others convalescent; all came from the United States, Italy and Spain. From T cells, B-cell-depleted T cells, or PBMCs came the material, which was cDNA or gDNA.

Measured with immunoSEQ multiplex PCR; TCRdb has only the in-frame clones, and not every one. The sample comprises over 250,000 clones, under 90% of which are singletons, and over 9% rests with the top ten. The CDR3 runs to 15 residues. Germline V CDR1 and CDR2: SGHRS, YFSETQ. V dropped 2 bases and J dropped 0 bases, with 6 bases sitting between them. Sequencing used peripheral blood. The sequence came from a woman aged 45-65 years who had recovered from COVID-19. V gene TRBV5-1 combines with J gene TRBJ2-6; the D is unclear. CDR3: CASSFFSSGANVLTF. CDR3 nucleotides: TGCGCCAGCAGCTTCTTCTCCTCTGGGGCCAACGTCCTGACTTTC.